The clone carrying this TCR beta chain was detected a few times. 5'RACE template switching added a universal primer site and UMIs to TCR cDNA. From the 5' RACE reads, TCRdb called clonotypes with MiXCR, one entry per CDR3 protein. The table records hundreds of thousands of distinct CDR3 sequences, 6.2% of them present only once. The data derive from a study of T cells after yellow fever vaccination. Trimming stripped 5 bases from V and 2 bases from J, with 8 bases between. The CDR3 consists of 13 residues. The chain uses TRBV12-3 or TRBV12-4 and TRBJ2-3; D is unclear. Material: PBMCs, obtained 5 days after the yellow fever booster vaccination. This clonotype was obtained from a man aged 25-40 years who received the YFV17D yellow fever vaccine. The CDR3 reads CASSNRNTDTQYF. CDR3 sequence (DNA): TGTGCCAGCAGTAATAGGAACACAGATACGCAGTATTTT.